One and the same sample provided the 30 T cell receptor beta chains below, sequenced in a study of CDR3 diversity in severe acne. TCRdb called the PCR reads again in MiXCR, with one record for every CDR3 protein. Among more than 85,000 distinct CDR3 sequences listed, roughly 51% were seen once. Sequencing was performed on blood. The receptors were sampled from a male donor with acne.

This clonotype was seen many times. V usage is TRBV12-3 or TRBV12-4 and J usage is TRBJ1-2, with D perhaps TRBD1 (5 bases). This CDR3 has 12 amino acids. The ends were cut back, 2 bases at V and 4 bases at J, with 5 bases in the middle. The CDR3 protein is CASSLQGYGYTF. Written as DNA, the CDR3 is TGTGCCAGCAGTTTACAGGGCTATGGCTACACCTTC.

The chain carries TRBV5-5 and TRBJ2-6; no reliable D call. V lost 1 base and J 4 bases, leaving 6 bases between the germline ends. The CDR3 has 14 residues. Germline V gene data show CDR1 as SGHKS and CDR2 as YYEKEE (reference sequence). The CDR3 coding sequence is TGTGCCAGCAGCTTGACGTTCGGGGCCAACGTCCTGACTTTC. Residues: CASSLTFGANVLTF.

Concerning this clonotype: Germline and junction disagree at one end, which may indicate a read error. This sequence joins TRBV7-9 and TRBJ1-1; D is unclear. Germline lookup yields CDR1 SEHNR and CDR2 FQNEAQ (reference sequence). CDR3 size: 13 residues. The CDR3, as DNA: TGTGCCAGCAGCCTAGGCCGGAACACTGGAGCTTTCTTT. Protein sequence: CASSLGRNTGAFF. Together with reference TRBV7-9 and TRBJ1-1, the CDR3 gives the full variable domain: DTGVSQNPRHKITKRGQNVTFRCDPISEHNRLYWYRQTLGQGPEFLTYFQNEAQLEKSRLLSDRFSAERPKGSFSTLEIQRTEQGDSAMYLCASSLGRNTGAFFGQGTRLTVV.

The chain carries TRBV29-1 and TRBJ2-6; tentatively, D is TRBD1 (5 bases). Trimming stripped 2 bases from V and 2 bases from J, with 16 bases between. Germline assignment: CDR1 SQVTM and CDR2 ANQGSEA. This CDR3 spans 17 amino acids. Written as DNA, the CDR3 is TGCAGCGTTGAAACGTCTCACAGGTCCCCTGGGGCCAACGTCCTGACTTTC. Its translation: CSVETSHRSPGANVLTF.

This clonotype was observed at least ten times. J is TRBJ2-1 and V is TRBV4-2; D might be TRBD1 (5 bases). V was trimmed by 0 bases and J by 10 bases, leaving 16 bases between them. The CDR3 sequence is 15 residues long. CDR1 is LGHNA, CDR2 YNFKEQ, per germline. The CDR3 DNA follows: TGTGCCAGCAGCCAAGATCAGGGTCGCTCGTGGGAGCAGTTCTTC. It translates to CASSQDQGRSWEQFF.

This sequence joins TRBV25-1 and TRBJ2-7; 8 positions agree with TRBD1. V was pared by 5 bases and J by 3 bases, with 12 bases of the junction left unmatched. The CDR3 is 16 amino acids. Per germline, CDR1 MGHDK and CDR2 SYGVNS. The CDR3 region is CASSPPGQGRDYEQYF. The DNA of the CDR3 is TGTGCCAGCAGTCCGCCCGGACAGGGAAGGGACTACGAGCAGTACTTC.

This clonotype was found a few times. The CDR3 region has the DNA TGCAGTGCTAGGGCTATTACTAGCGGGAGCTGGAACGAGCAGTACTTC. Its translation is CSARAITSGSWNEQYF. This chain links TRBV20-1 with TRBJ2-7; 11 bases line up with TRBD2. The CDR3 totals 16 residues. Trimming at V came to 3 bases and at J to 5 bases, leaving 12 bases not matched to a gene. Germline V gene data show CDR1 as DFQATT and CDR2 as SNEGSKA (reference sequence).

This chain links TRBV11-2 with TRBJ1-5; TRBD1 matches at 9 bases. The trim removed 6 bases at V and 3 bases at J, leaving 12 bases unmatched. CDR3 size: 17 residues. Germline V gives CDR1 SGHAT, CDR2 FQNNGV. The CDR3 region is CASRGRTGDLNNQPQHF. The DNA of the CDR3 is TGTGCCAGCAGGGGTAGGACAGGGGACCTAAACAATCAGCCCCAGCATTTT.

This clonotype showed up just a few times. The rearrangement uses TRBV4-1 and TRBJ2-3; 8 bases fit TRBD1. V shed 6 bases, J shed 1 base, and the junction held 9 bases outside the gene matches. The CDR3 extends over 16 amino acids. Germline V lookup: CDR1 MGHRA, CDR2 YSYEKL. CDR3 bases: TGCGCCAGCAGTAAAGGACAGGGCGGGGGCACAGATACGCAGTATTTT. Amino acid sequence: CASSKGQGGGTDTQYF.

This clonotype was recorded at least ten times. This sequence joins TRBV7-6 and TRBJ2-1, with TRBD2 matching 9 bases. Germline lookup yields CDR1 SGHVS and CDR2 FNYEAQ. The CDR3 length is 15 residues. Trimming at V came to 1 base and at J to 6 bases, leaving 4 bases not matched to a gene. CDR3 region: CASSLEPSGVNEQFF. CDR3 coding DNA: TGTGCCAGCAGCTTAGAGCCTAGCGGGGTCAATGAGCAGTTCTTC. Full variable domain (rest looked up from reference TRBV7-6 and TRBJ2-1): GAGVSQSPRYKVTKRGQDVALRCDPISGHVSLYWYRQALGQGPEFLTYFNYEAQQDKSGLPNDRFSAERPEGSISTLTIQRTEQRDSAMYRCASSLEPSGVNEQFFGPGTRLTVL.

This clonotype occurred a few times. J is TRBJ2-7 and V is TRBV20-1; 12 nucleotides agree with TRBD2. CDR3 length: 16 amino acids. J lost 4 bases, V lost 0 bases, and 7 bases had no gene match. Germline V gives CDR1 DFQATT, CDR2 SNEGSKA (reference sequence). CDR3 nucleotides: TGCAGTGCTAGAGATTCTAGCGGGAGGGGCGTATACGAGCAGTACTTC. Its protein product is CSARDSSGRGVYEQYF.

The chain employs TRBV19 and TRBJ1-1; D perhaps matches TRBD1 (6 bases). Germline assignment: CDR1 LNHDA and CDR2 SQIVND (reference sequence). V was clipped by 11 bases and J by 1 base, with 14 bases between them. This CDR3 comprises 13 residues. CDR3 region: CAARDTENTEAFF. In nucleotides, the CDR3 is TGTGCCGCCCGGGACACCGAGAACACTGAAGCTTTCTTT. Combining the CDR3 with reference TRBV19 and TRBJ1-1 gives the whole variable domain DGGITQSPKYLFRKEGQNVTLSCEQNLNHDAMYWYRQDPGQGLRLIYYSQIVNDFQKGDIAEGYSVSREKKESFPLTVTSAQKNPTAFYLCAARDTENTEAFFGQGTRLTVV.

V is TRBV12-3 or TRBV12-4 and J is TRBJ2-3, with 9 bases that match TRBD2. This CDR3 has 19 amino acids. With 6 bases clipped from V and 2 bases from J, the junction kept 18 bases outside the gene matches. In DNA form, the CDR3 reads TGTGCCAGCAGGGGGACTTCCGGGACTAGCAGCCTATTCACAGATACGCAGTATTTT. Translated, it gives CASRGTSGTSSLFTDTQYF.

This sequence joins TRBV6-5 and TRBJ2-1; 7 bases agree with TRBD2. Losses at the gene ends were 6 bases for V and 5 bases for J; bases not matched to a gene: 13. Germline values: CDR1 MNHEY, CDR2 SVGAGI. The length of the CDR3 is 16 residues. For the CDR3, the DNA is TGTGCCAGCAGCCTCCAGTTAGCTAGCGGAAACAATGAGCAGTTCTTC. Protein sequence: CASSLQLASGNNEQFF.

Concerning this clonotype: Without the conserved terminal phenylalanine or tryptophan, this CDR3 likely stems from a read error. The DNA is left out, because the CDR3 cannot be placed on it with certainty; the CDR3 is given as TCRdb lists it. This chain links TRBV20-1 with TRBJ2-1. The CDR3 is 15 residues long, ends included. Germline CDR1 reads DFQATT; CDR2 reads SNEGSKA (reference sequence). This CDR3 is CSATLRTEAPTMSSC.

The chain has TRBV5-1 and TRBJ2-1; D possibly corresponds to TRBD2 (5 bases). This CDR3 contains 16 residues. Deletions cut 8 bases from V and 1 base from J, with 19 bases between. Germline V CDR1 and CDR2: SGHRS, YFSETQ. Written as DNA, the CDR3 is TGCGCCAGAGATCTTGCCGGACTGGGTTCCTACAATGAGCAGTTCTTC. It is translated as CARDLAGLGSYNEQFF.

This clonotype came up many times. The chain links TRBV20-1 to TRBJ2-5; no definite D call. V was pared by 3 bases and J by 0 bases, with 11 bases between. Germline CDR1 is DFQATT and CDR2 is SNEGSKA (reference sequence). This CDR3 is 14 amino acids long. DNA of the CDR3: TGCAGTGCTAGGGCCCCCGAGTACCAAGAGACCCAGTACTTC. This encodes CSARAPEYQETQYF.

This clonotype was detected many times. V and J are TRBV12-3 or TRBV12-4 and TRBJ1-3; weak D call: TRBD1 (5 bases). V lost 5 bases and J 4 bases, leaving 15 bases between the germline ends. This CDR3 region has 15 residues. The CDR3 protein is CASSVSSGPGNTIYF. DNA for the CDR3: TGTGCCAGCAGTGTCTCCTCAGGGCCAGGAAACACCATATATTTT.

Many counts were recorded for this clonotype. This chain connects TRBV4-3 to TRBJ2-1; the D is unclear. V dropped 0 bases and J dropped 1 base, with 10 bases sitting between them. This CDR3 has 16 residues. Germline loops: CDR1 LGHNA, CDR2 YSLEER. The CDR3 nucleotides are TGCGCCAGCAGCCAAGAGCGGCCCGGGTCCTACAATGAGCAGTTCTTC. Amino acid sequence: CASSQERPGSYNEQFF.

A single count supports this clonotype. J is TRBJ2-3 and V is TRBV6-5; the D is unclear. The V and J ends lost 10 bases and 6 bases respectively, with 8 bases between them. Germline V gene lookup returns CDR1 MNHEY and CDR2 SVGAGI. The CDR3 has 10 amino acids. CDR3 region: CAIGLDTQYF. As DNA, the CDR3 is TGTGCCATCGGGCTGGATACGCAGTATTTT.

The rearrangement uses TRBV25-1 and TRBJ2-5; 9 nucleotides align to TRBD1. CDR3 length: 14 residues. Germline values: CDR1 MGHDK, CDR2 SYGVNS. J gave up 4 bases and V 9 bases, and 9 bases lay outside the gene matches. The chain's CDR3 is CASCVGQGPETQYF. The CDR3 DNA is TGTGCCAGTTGTGTAGGACAGGGGCCAGAGACCCAGTACTTC.

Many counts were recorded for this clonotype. The CDR3 DNA sequence: TGTGCCATCAGTGAGAGCGACAGGGTCGATCAGCCCCAGCATTTT. It is translated as CAISESDRVDQPQHF. The chain couples TRBV10-3 to TRBJ1-5; the match to TRBD1 covers 7 bases. The CDR3 contains 15 residues. V was pared by 2 bases and J by 5 bases, with 6 bases of the junction left unmatched. Germline assignment: CDR1 ENHRY and CDR2 SYGVKD.

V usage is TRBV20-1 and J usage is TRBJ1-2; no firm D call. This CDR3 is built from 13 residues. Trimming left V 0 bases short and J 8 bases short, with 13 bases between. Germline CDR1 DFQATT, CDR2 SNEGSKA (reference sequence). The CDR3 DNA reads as TGCAGTGCTAGAGATCAATCGAGGAGCGGCTACACCTTC. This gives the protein CSARDQSRSGYTF.

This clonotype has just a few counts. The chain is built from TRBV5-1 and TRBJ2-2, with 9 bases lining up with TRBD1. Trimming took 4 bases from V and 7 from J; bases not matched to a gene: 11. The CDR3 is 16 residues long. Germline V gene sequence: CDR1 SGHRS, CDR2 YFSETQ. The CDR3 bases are TGCGCCAGCAGCCAAGGCACAGGGGGCGTTGGCGGGGAGCTGTTTTTT. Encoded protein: CASSQGTGGVGGELFF.

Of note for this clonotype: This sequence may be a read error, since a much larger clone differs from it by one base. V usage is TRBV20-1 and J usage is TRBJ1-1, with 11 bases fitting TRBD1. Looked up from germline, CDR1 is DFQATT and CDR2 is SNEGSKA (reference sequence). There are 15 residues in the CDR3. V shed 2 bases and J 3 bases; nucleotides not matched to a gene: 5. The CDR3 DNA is TGCAGTGCTAGATCGGGGACAGGGGGAGACACTGAAGCTTTCTTT. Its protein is CSARSGTGGDTEAFF.

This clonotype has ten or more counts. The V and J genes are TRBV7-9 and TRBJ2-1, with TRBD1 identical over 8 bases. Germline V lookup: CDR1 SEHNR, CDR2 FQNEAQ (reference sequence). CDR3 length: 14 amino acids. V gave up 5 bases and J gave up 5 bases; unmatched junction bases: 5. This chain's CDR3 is CASSPRQGHNEQFF. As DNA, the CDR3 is TGTGCCAGCAGCCCGCGACAGGGGCACAATGAGCAGTTCTTC.

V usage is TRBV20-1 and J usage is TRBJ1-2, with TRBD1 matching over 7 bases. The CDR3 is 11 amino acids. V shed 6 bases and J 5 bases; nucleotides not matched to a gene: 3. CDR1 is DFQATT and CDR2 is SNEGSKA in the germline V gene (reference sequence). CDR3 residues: CSAGTVYGYTF. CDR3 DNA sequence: TGCAGTGCCGGGACAGTGTATGGCTACACCTTC.

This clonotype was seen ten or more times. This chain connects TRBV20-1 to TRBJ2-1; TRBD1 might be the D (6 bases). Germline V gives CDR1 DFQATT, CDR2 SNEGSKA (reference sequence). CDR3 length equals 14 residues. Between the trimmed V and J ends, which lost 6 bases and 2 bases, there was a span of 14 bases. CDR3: CSAEQGYAYNEQFF. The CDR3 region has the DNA TGCAGTGCGGAGCAGGGGTACGCCTACAATGAGCAGTTCTTC.

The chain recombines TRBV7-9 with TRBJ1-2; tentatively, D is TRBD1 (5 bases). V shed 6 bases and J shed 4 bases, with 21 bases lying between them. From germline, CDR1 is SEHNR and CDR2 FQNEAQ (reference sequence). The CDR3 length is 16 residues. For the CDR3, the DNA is TGTGCCAGCAGTCCGTCGGGGGACGGGCATAGCTATGGCTACACCTTC. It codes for CASSPSGDGHSYGYTF. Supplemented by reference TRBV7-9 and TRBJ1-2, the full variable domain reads DTGVSQNPRHKITKRGQNVTFRCDPISEHNRLYWYRQTLGQGPEFLTYFQNEAQLEKSRLLSDRFSAERPKGSFSTLEIQRTEQGDSAMYLCASSPSGDGHSYGYTFGSGTRLTVV.

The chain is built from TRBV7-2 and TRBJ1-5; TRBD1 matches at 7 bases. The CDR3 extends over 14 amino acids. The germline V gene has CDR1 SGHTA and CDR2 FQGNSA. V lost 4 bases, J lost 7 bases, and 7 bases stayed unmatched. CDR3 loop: CASSSRQGGQPQHF. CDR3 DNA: TGTGCCAGCAGCTCAAGACAGGGAGGACAGCCCCAGCATTTT.